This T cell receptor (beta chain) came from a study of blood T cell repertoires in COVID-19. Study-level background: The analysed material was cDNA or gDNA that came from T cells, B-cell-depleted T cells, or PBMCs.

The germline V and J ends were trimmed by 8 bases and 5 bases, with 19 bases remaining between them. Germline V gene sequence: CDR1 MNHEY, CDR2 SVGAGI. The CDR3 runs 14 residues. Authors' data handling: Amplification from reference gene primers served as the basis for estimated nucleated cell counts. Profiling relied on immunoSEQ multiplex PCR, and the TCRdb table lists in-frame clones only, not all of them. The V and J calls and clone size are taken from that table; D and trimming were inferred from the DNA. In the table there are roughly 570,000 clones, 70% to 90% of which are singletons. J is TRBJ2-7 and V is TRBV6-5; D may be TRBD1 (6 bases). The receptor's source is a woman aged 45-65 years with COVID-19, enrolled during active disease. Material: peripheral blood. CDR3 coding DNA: TGTGCCAGCGGACAGTCAGGATTTGGCGACGAGCAGTACTTC. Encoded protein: CASGQSGFGDEQYF.